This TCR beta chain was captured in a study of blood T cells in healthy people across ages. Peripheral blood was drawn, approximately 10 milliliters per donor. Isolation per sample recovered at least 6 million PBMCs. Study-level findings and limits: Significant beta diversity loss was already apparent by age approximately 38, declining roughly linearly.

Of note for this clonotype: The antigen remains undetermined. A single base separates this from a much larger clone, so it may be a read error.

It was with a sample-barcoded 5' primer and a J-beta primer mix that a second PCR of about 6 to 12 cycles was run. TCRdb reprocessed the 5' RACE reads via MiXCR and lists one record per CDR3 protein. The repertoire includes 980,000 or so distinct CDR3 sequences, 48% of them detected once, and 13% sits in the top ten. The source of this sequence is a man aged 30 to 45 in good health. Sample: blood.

Here the CDR3 DNA reads TGTGCCAGCAGTTACCGGGGGGGCCTCACCAATGAGCAGTACTTC. Its protein product is CASSYRGGLTNEQYF. This rearrangement joins TRBV6-2 or TRBV6-3 to TRBJ2-7; 8 nucleotides match TRBD2. J lost 7 bases, V lost 2 bases, and 10 bases had no gene match. The CDR3 has 15 residues. Germline V gene data show CDR1 as MNHEY and CDR2 as SVGEGT.